This entry lists 18 T cell receptor beta chains sequenced from one sample in a study of beta chain features in type 1 diabetes. These TCRs' antigens remain unknown. Expressed TCRB transcripts were sequenced because the entire RNA isolate underwent reverse transcription. The table came from immunoSEQ multiplex PCR; TCRdb's copy has only in-frame clones and leaves some out. The sample lists 500,000 to 650,000 clones; approximately 13% were seen once. Findings and caveats of the study: Moderate but significant shortening of TCRB CDR3s was recorded in all four CD4+ subsets from Type 1 diabetes patients.

The material sequenced was naive CD4+ T cells from blood. The receptor set was obtained from a man aged 25 to 45 with type 1 diabetes.

This clone was seen only a few times. This sequence joins TRBV28 and TRBJ1-5, with D perhaps matching TRBD1 (5 bases). The CDR3 runs to 12 residues. The V gene lost 5 bases and the J gene lost 8 bases, with 10 bases spanning the gap. Germline CDR1 is MDHEN and CDR2 is SYDVKM. The CDR3 sequence: CASSTPGKPQHF. CDR3 coding DNA: TGTGCCAGCAGTACACCAGGGAAGCCCCAGCATTTT.

A note on this clone: The sample holds other DNA sequences that translate to the same CDR3. The rearrangement uses TRBV7-2 and TRBJ1-1; D call uncertain. This CDR3 is 11 amino acids long. V was shortened by 3 bases and J by 7 bases, with 6 bases between the two germline ends. CDR1 is SGHTA, CDR2 FQGNSA, per germline. CDR3: CASSLSSEAFF. The CDR3 DNA is TGTGCCAGCAGCTTGAGCAGTGAAGCTTTCTTT.

This clone appeared a few times. The rearrangement joins TRBV30 to TRBJ2-3, with D possibly being TRBD2 (6 bases). The CDR3 spans 17 residues. V was cut by 5 bases and J by 1 base, with 22 bases left in between. Germline lookup yields CDR1 GTSNPN and CDR2 SVGIG (reference sequence). This CDR3 reads CAWDTLPLAFGTDTQYF. DNA of the CDR3: TGTGCCTGGGACACCCTTCCGCTAGCGTTTGGCACAGATACGCAGTATTTT.

V is TRBV4-3 and J is TRBJ2-3; no clear D gene. Trimming stripped 2 bases from V and 1 base from J, with 10 bases between. Germline V gene sequence: CDR1 LGHNA, CDR2 YSLEER. The CDR3 runs 15 residues. CDR3 sequence reads: CASSQNPSGTDTQYF. The CDR3 bases are TGCGCCAGCAGCCAAAATCCCTCCGGCACAGATACGCAGTATTTT.

V gene TRBV7-8 combines with J gene TRBJ1-5, with a tentative D call TRBD1 (5 bases). Per the germline V gene, CDR1 is SGHVS and CDR2 is FQNEAQ. The CDR3 is 13 residues long. V lost 1 base, J lost 6 bases, and 7 bases lay in between. CDR3 DNA sequence: TGTGCCAGCAGCTTAGGGGGGTTTCAGCCCCAGCATTTT. Its protein product is CASSLGGFQPQHF. The full variable domain, its missing parts supplied by reference TRBV7-8 and TRBJ1-5, is GAGVSQSPRYKVAKRGQDVALRCDPISGHVSLFWYQQALGQGPEFLTYFQNEAQLDKSGLPSDRFFAERPEGSVSTLKIQRTQQEDSAVYLCASSLGGFQPQHFGDGTRLSIL.

This clone has a handful of counts. This chain uses TRBV9 with TRBJ1-3; D is undetermined. The CDR3 is made up of 15 amino acids. CDR1 and CDR2 from the germline V gene are SGDLS and YYNGEE. V lost 3 bases and J 0 bases, leaving 10 bases between the germline ends. CDR3 in DNA: TGTGCCAGCAGCGCGACCGGGATCTCTGGAAACACCATATATTTT. The encoded protein is CASSATGISGNTIYF.

V is TRBV27 and J is TRBJ2-5, with TRBD2 matching 7 bases. The CDR3 is 13 residues long. Germline loops: CDR1 MNHEY, CDR2 SMNVEV (reference sequence). V lost 2 bases and J lost 4; bases outside the gene matches: 1. The CDR3 DNA follows: TGTGCCAGCAGTTTACGGACTAGAGAGACCCAGTACTTC. Its protein product is CASSLRTRETQYF.

This chain uses TRBV7-3 with TRBJ2-5; possibly TRBD2 for D (5 bases). Germline-derived CDR1 and CDR2 are SGHTA and FQGTGA. The V end lost 3 bases, the J end lost 7 bases, and 12 bases lay between the germline ends. The CDR3 is 13 residues long. Here the CDR3 reads CASSFDREGTQYF. The DNA for the CDR3 is TGTGCCAGCAGCTTCGATCGGGAAGGGACCCAGTACTTC. The full variable domain, rest sourced from reference TRBV7-3 and TRBJ2-5, is GAGVSQTPSNKVTEKGKYVELRCDPISGHTALYWYRQSLGQGPEFLIYFQGTGAADDSGLPNDRFFAVRPEGSVSTLKIQRTERGDSAVYLCASSFDREGTQYFGPGTRLLVL.

This clone was counted only a few times. The J gene is TRBJ2-7, the V gene TRBV29-1; weak D call: TRBD1 (5 bases). Germline-derived CDR1 and CDR2 are SQVTM and ANQGSEA. The length of the CDR3 is 14 residues. V was cut by 4 bases and J by 3 bases, with 16 bases left in between. DNA for the CDR3: TGCAGCGTTGGGGCAGGGTCAAGAGGCTACGAGCAGTACTTC. It encodes CSVGAGSRGYEQYF.

This clone occurred a few times. The chain combines TRBV21-1 with TRBJ1-5. TRBV21-1 corresponds to a pseudogene. CDR3 size: 14 residues. The chain's CDR3 is CASVIEASNQPQHF. CDR3 coding DNA: TGTGCCAGCGTTATAGAGGCTAGCAATCAGCCCCAGCATTTT.

Of note for this clone: Within the sample, other DNA sequences also encode this same CDR3. V usage is TRBV5-4 and J usage is TRBJ1-5, with D uncertain. CDR3 length: 15 amino acids. The germline V gene has CDR1 SGHNT and CDR2 YYREEE (reference sequence). The V end was cut by 0 bases, the J end by 0 bases, with 7 bases between. CDR3: CASSLGGNSNQPQHF. The CDR3 DNA reads TGTGCCAGCAGCTTGGGGGGAAATAGCAATCAGCCCCAGCATTTT.

The V gene is TRBV25-1, the J gene TRBJ2-2, with unresolved D. Trimming pared 4 bases from V and 2 bases from J, leaving 5 bases between. Germline CDR1 is MGHDK and CDR2 is SYGVNS. The CDR3 covers 13 residues. CDR3 sequence reads: CASSGINTGELFF. The CDR3, as DNA: TGTGCCAGCAGTGGAATCAACACCGGGGAGCTGTTTTTT.

The chain recombines TRBV5-4 with TRBJ2-1, with 12 nucleotides matching TRBD2. From germline, CDR1 is SGHNT and CDR2 YYREEE (reference sequence). With 3 bases clipped from V and 5 bases from J, the junction kept 6 bases outside the gene matches. The CDR3 spans 16 residues. CDR3 bases: TGTGCCAGCAGCTACCGGGGACTAGCGGGCAACAATGAGCAGTTCTTC. Protein sequence: CASSYRGLAGNNEQFF. The full variable domain, completed using reference TRBV5-4 and TRBJ2-1, is ETGVTQSPTHLIKTRGQQVTLRCSSQSGHNTVSWYQQALGQGPQFIFQYYREEENGRGNFPPRFSGLQFPNYSSELNVNALELDDSALYLCASSYRGLAGNNEQFFGPGTRLTVL.

This clone occurred a few times. The chain's CDR3 is CASSVGATGRSGYTF. The CDR3 coding sequence is TGTGCCAGCAGCGTAGGGGCGACAGGGAGGAGCGGCTACACCTTC. This sequence joins TRBV9 and TRBJ1-2; 7 bases fit TRBD1. CDR1 and CDR2 (germline): SGDLS, YYNGEE. J was trimmed by 8 bases and V by 0 bases; bases with no gene match: 10. The CDR3 totals 15 residues.

This chain joins TRBV5-1 and TRBJ1-2; D unclear. This CDR3 has 14 amino acids. V shed 0 bases and J shed 6 bases, with 12 bases lying between them. Germline assignment: CDR1 SGHRS and CDR2 YFSETQ. CDR3 sequence: CASSLGPKENGYTF. The CDR3 region has the DNA TGCGCCAGCAGCTTGGGGCCGAAGGAAAATGGCTACACCTTC.

This clone was seen a few times. V and J are TRBV7-9 and TRBJ2-2; unclear D gene. Germline CDR1 is SEHNR and CDR2 is FQNEAQ (reference sequence). The length of the CDR3 is 8 residues. CDR3: CKAGELFF. CDR3 bases: TGTAAGGCCGGGGAGCTGTTTTTT.

This chain joins TRBV5-1 and TRBJ2-3, with 8 bases fitting TRBD1. CDR1 is SGHRS, CDR2 YFSETQ, per germline. CDR3 size: 14 residues. The V gene end was trimmed by 3 bases and the J gene end by 10 bases; junction bases not matched to a gene: 10. The chain's CDR3 is CASSSQGAQGSQYF. The DNA of the CDR3 is TGCGCCAGCAGCTCGCAGGGGGCGCAGGGATCGCAGTATTTT. Using reference TRBV5-1 and TRBJ2-3 for the parts outside the CDR3, the full variable domain is KAGVTQTPRYLIKTRGQQVTLSCSPISGHRSVSWYQQTPGQGLQFLFEYFSETQRNKGNFPGRFSGRQFSNSRSEMNVSTLELGDSALYLCASSSQGAQGSQYFGPGTRLTVL.

Only a few counts were recorded for this clone. This sequence joins TRBV4-1 and TRBJ2-7; 9 bases match TRBD1. This CDR3 contains 14 residues. V lost 4 bases and J lost 2; bases outside the gene matches: 3. CDR1 and CDR2 from the germline V gene are MGHRA and YSYEKL. CDR3 DNA sequence: TGCGCCAGCAGCCGCCGACAGGGGGCCTACGAGCAGTACTTC. Amino acid sequence: CASSRRQGAYEQYF.